This TCR beta chain is drawn from a study of cytomegalovirus exposure and HLA in healthy donors. Primers included in the PCR were 60 Vbeta and 13 Jbeta primers. The repertoire was sequenced with immunoSEQ multiplex PCR; TCRdb's copy has only in-frame clones and lacks some. The sample has approximately 200,000 clones, over 65% seen once. Study-level findings and limits: The study put under 200 TCR beta chains on its list as cytomegalovirus-associated.

This donor's file did not include a recorded CMV serostatus. Notes on this clone: As yet, its antigen is unknown.

Material for sequencing was PBMCs. The receptor's source is a human donor in good health.

This CDR3 is CASSRPYRGRFGYTF. CDR3 nucleotides: TGTGCCAGCAGCCGACCGTACAGGGGGCGGTTTGGCTACACCTTC. The chain combines TRBV6-1 with TRBJ1-2, with TRBD1 identical over 9 bases. Trimming cost V 6 bases and J 7 bases; bases outside gene matches: 12. Germline V gene sequence: CDR1 MNHNS, CDR2 SASEGT. The CDR3 totals 15 residues.